This paragraph covers one TCR beta chain sequence. The target antigen is unknown. Using immunoSEQ multiplex PCR, the repertoire was profiled, and TCRdb retains in-frame clones only, with some absent. The sample lists approximately 8,200 clones, roughly 78% seen once, with more than 10% in the top ten. The sample originates from a study of immune cell composition in non-small cell lung cancer. Study context: Histologic subtype was mainly adenocarcinoma or squamous cell carcinoma. General study results and limits: Lung squamous cell carcinoma tumours had significantly higher top 10 clone scores and productive clonality than lung adenocarcinoma. Tumour-associated clones >0.5% occurred in roughly 35% of adenocarcinomas, roughly 75% of squamous.

Germline assignment: CDR1 SNHLY and CDR2 FYNNEI. The CDR3 totals 12 residues. V was pared by 4 bases and J by 6 bases, with 9 bases between. The sequence came from a human donor with non-small cell lung cancer. The chain joins TRBV2 to TRBJ2-5; D is uncertain. What was sequenced was lung tumor tissue. CDR3 bases: TGTGCCAGCAGTGCAGCTGGCCAGACCCAGTACTTC. Amino acids: CASSAAGQTQYF.